The TCR beta chain described here comes from a study of T cell clonotyping in hematopoietic cell transplantation. Time point here: recipient sample about 28 days before transplant, after cytoreduction. Libraries were prepared by immunoSEQ multiplex PCR; TCRdb keeps only in-frame clonotypes and omits some of them. The data hold about 21,000 clones, with approximately 87% observed a single time. CDR1 and CDR2 from the germline V gene are MNHEY and SVGAGI. The ends lost 6 bases at V and 7 bases at J; junction bases unmatched: 11. The CDR3 covers 15 residues. The J gene is TRBJ2-1, the V gene TRBV6-5; 8 bases are shared with TRBD1. This specimen was peripheral blood mononuclear cells, taken before stem cell transplant. The source is a man aged 18 to 30 with biphenotypic leukemia. Some clones in this sample may be carry-over from other donors' samples. CDR3 protein: CASSGQGGRWNEQFF. CDR3 coding DNA: TGTGCCAGCAGCGGACAGGGAGGAAGGTGGAATGAGCAGTTCTTC.